This T cell receptor beta chain was captured in a study of T cells in Graves' hyperthyroidism and ophthalmopathy. Hyperthyroidism in the patients, aged 18 to 65, was newly diagnosed and under 2 months in duration. The diagnostic basis comprised clinical symptoms, serum thyroxine and TRAb, thyroid ultrasound and orbital computed tomography. Of note for this clonotype: Its antigen is as yet unknown.

Study outcomes and limitations: A model built on 13 V-J features separated ophthalmopathy from stable hyperthyroidism. The model's output predicted ophthalmopathy at a median of 6.5 months prior to onset.

V lost 3 bases, J lost 0 bases, and 15 bases lay in between. CDR3 size: 17 residues. CDR1 and CDR2 (germline): LNHDA, SQIVND (reference sequence). Regions amplified from RNA transcripts were the TCR beta CDR3 regions. With the HTBI primer set, the TCR CDR3 went through a first round of RT-PCR. TCRdb passed the multiplex PCR reads through MiXCR, listing each CDR3 protein once. The data show 300,000 to 450,000 distinct CDR3 sequences, around 25% seen once. V usage is TRBV19 and J usage is TRBJ1-5; weak D call: TRBD1 (5 bases). The clonotype was recovered from a middle-aged man with Graves' hyperthyroidism. Sequencing was performed on blood. CDR3 sequence (DNA): TGTGCCAGTAGTATGTCTGCTGGGGGGACTAGCAATCAGCCCCAGCATTTT. This translates into CASSMSAGGTSNQPQHF.